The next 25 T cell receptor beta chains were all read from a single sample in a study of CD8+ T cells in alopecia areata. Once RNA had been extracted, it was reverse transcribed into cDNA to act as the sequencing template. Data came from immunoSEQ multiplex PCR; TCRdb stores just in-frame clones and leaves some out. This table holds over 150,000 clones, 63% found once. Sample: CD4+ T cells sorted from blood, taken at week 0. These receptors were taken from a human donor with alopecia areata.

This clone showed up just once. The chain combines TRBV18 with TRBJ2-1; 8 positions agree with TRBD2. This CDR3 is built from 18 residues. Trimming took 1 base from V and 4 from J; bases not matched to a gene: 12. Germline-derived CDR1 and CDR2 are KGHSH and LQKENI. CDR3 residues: CASSPRAPSGGPYNEQFF. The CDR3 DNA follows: TGTGCCAGCTCACCACGCGCGCCCAGCGGGGGACCGTACAATGAGCAGTTCTTC. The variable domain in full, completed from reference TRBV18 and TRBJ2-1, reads NAGVMQNPRHLVRRRGQEARLRCSPMKGHSHVYWYRQLPEEGLKFMVYLQKENIIDESGMPKERFSAEFPKEGPSILRIQQVVRGDSAAYFCASSPRAPSGGPYNEQFFGPGTRLTVL.

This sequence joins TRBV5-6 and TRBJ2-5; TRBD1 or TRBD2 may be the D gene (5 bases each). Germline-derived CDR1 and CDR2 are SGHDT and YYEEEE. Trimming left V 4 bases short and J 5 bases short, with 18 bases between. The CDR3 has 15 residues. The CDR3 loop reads CASSDGATSLETQYF. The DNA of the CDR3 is TGTGCCAGCAGCGATGGGGCCACTAGTTTGGAGACCCAGTACTTC.

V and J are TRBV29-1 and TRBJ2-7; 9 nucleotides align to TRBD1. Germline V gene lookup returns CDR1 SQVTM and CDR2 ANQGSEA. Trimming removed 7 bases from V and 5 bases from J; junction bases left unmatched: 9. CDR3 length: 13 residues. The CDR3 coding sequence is TGCAGCGCAAAAGCGGGACAGGGCCACGAGCAGTACTTC. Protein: CSAKAGQGHEQYF.

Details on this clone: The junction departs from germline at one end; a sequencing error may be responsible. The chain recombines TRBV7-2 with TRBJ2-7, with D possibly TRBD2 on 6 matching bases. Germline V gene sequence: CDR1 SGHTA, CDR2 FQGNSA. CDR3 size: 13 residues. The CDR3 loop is CASSRPGAYQQYF. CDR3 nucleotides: TGTGCCAGCAGCCGGCCGGGAGCCTACCAGCAGTACTTC. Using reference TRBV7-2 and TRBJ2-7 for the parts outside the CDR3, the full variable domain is GAGVSQSPSNKVTEKGKDVELRCDPISGHTALYWYRQSLGQGLEFLIYFQGNSAPDKSGLPSDRFSAERTGGSVSTLTIQRTQQEDSAVYLCASSRPGAYQQYFGPGTRLTVT.

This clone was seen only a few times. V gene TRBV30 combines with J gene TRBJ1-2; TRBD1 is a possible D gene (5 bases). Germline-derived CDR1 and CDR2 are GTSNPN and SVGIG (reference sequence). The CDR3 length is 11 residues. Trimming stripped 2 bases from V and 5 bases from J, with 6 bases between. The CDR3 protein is CAWSPGYGYTF. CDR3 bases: TGTGCCTGGAGTCCAGGGTATGGCTACACCTTC.

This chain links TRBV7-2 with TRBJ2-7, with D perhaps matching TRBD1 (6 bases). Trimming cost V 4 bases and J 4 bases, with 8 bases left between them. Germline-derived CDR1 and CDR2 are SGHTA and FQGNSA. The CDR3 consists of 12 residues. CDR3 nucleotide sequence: TGTGCCAGCAGCTCTGGACAGTACGAGCAGTACTTC. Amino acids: CASSSGQYEQYF.

CDR3 residues: CAWSRGIAEAFF. For the CDR3, the DNA is TGTGCCTGGAGTAGAGGGATTGCTGAAGCTTTCTTT. The rearrangement joins TRBV30 to TRBJ1-1; D gene uncertain. V gave up 2 bases and J gave up 6 bases, with 10 bases separating them. The CDR3 has 12 residues. CDR1 and CDR2 (germline): GTSNPN, SVGIG (reference sequence).

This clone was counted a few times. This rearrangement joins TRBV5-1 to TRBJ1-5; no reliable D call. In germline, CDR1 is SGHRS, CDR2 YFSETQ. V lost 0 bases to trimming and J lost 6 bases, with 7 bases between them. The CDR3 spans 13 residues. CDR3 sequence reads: CASSLGAGQPQHF. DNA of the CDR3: TGCGCCAGCAGCTTGGGGGCAGGTCAGCCCCAGCATTTT.

Here the CDR3 DNA reads TGTGCCAGCAGTTTAGGTGGCAGGGGCGACGAGCAGTACTTC. Residues: CASSLGGRGDEQYF. This chain links TRBV27 with TRBJ2-7, with a weak D call TRBD1 (6 bases). Germline-derived CDR1 and CDR2 are MNHEY and SMNVEV (reference sequence). The CDR3 spans 14 residues. The V end lost 2 bases, the J end lost 5 bases, and 13 bases lay between the germline ends.

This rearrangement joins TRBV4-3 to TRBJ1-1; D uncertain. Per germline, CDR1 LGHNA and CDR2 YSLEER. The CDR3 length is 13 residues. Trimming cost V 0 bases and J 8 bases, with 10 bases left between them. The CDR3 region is CASSQEVAAEAFF. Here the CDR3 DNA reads TGCGCCAGCAGCCAAGAGGTCGCTGCGGAAGCTTTCTTT.

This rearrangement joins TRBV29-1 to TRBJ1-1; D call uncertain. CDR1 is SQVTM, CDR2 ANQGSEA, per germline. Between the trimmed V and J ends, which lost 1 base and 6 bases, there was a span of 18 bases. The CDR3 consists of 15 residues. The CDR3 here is CSVEGGLPALAEAFF. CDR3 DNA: TGCAGCGTTGAAGGGGGTCTCCCTGCGCTCGCTGAAGCTTTCTTT.

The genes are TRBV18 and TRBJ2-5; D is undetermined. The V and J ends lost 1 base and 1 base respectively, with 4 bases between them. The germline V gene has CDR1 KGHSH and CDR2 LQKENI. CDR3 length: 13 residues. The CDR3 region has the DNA TGTGCCAGCTCACCACAGCTCCAAGAGACCCAGTACTTC. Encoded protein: CASSPQLQETQYF. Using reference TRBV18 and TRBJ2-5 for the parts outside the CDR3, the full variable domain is NAGVMQNPRHLVRRRGQEARLRCSPMKGHSHVYWYRQLPEEGLKFMVYLQKENIIDESGMPKERFSAEFPKEGPSILRIQQVVRGDSAAYFCASSPQLQETQYFGPGTRLLVL.

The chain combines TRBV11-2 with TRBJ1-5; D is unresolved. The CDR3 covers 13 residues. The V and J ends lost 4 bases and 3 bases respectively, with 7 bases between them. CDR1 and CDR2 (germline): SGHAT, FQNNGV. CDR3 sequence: CASSSGYNQPQHF. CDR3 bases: TGTGCCAGCAGCTCGGGGTACAATCAGCCCCAGCATTTT. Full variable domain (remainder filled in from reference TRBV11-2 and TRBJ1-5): EAGVAQSPRYKIIEKRQSVAFWCNPISGHATLYWYQQILGQGPKLLIQFQNNGVVDDSQLPKDRFSAERLKGVDSTLKIQPAKLEDSAVYLCASSSGYNQPQHFGDGTRLSIL.

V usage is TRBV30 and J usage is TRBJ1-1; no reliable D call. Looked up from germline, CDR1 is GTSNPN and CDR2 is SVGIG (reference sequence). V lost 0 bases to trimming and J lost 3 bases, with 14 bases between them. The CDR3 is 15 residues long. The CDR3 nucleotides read TGTGCCTGGAGTGTAAGGCTGGGCAGCCACACTGAAGCTTTCTTT. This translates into CAWSVRLGSHTEAFF.

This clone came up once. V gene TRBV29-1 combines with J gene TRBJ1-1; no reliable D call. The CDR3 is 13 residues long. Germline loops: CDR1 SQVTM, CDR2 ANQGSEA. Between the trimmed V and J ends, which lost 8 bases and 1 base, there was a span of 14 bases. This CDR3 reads CSCVRVGNTEAFF. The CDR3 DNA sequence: TGCAGCTGTGTTAGAGTCGGGAACACTGAAGCTTTCTTT.

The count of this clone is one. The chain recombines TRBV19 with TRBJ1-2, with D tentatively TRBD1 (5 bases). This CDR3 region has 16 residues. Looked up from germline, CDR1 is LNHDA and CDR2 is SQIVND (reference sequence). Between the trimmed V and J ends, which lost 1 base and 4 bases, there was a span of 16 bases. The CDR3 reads CASSIAKGLRGYGYTF. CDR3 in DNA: TGTGCCAGTAGTATAGCGAAGGGCCTGAGGGGCTATGGCTACACCTTC.

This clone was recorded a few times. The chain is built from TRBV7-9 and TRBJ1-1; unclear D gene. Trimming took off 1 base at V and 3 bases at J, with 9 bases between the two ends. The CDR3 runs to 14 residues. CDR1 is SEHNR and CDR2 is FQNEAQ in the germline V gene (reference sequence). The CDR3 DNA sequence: TGTGCCAGCAGCTTAGGGGTAGCGTACACTGAAGCTTTCTTT. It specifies CASSLGVAYTEAFF.

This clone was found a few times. The CDR3: CASSEGRTSNYGYTF. As DNA, the CDR3 is TGTGCCAGCAGTGAAGGCAGGACCTCTAACTATGGCTACACCTTC. This rearrangement joins TRBV2 to TRBJ1-2; D is uncertain. The CDR3 length is 15 residues. CDR1 and CDR2 from the germline V gene are SNHLY and FYNNEI. V gave up 1 base and J gave up 0 bases, with 9 bases separating them.

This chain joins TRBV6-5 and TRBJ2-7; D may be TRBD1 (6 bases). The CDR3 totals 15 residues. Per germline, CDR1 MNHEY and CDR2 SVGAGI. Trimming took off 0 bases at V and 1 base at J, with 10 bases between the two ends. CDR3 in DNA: TGTGCCAGCAGTTACTCGGGCAGGGGATCCTACGAGCAGTACTTC. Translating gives CASSYSGRGSYEQYF.

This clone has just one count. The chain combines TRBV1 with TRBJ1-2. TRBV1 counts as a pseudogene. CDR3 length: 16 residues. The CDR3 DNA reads TGCACCATCCCTCAGGTTCCACAGAAAGAGGGCTATGGCTACACCTTC. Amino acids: CTIPQVPQKEGYGYTF.

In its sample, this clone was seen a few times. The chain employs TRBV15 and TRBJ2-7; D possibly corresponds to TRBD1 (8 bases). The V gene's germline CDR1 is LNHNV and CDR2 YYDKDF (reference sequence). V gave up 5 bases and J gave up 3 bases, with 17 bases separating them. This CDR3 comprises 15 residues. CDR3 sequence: CATSPYRGEGYEQYF. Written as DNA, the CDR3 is TGTGCCACCAGCCCCTACAGGGGGGAGGGCTACGAGCAGTACTTC.

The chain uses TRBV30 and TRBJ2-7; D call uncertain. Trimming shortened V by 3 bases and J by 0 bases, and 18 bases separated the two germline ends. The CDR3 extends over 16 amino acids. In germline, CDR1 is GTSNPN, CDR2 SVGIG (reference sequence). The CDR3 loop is CAWSRTRAIFSYEQYF. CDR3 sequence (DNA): TGTGCCTGGAGCCGGACCCGGGCTATCTTCTCCTACGAGCAGTACTTC.

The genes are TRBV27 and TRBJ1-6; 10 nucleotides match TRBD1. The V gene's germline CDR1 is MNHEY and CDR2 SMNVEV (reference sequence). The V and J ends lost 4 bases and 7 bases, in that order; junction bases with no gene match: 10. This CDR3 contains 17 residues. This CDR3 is CASSSMVPGQGNSPLHF. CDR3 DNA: TGTGCCAGCAGTTCCATGGTACCGGGACAGGGGAATTCACCCCTCCACTTT.

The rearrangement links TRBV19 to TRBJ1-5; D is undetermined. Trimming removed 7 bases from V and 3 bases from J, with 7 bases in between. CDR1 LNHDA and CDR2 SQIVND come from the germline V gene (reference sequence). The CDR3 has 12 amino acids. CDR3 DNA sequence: TGTGCCAGTACCCAGGACAATCAGCCCCAGCATTTT. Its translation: CASTQDNQPQHF. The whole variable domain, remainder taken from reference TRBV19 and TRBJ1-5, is DGGITQSPKYLFRKEGQNVTLSCEQNLNHDAMYWYRQDPGQGLRLIYYSQIVNDFQKGDIAEGYSVSREKKESFPLTVTSAQKNPTAFYLCASTQDNQPQHFGDGTRLSIL.

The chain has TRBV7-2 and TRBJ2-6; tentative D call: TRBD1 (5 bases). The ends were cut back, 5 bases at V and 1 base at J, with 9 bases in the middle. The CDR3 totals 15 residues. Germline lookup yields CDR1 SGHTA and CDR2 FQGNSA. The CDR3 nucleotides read TGTGCCAGCAGCGGTAGGGGATCTGGGGCCAACGTCCTGACTTTC. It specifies CASSGRGSGANVLTF.